This section outlines one T cell receptor (beta chain) sequence together with its context. The antigen is undetermined. This sample is drawn from a study of cytotoxic CD8 clonotypes in ibrutinib-treated CLL. The study, taken as a whole, reports: Sampling schedules were unmatched across sustained-remission and progressing patients. Baseline clonality exceeded age-matched healthy donors and tracked circulating CD8+ T-cell counts.

Some clones are missing from TCRdb's copy, which holds only in-frame ones; the method was immunoSEQ multiplex PCR. The repertoire includes 100,000 to 150,000 clones, approximately 83% of them detected once, and roughly 1.9% sits in the top ten. This CDR3 region has 15 residues. The V gene lost 1 base and the J gene lost 0 bases, with 11 bases spanning the gap. The germline CDR1 and CDR2 sequences are SGHRS and YFSETQ. Genomic DNA in an amount of approximately 2 micrograms was extracted from cryopreserved PBMCs and used for the preparation of TCR beta libraries. This clonotype was sampled from a human donor with chronic lymphocytic leukemia. This specimen was PBMCs, taken after 24 months of ibrutinib treatment. The V gene is TRBV5-1, the J gene TRBJ2-7; D might be TRBD1 or TRBD2, each matching 5 bases. The DNA of the CDR3 is TGCGCCAGCAGCTTGAGTGGTGGGACCTCCTACGAGCAGTACTTC. This encodes CASSLSGGTSYEQYF.